This entry lists 20 T cell receptor beta chains sequenced from one sample in a study of beta chain features in type 1 diabetes. Study results and limitations: Significant though moderate, a shortening of TCRB CDR3s appeared in all four CD4+ subsets of Type 1 diabetes patients.

Of the isolated RNA, all was reverse transcribed, and so the sequenced material was expressed TCRB transcripts. Measured with immunoSEQ multiplex PCR; TCRdb has only the in-frame clones, and not every one. The sample contains fewer than 400,000 clones, approximately 9.7% of which appear only once. Their cognate antigens are unknown. Sample: central memory CD4+ T cells from blood. Source of these receptors: a man aged 25-40 years with type 1 diabetes.

This clone came up a few times. The chain carries TRBV5-6 and TRBJ1-3; D uncertain. Germline V gene data show CDR1 as SGHDT and CDR2 as YYEEEE. Trimming removed 0 bases at V and 0 bases at J, with 7 bases between. CDR3 length equals 15 residues. The CDR3 protein is CASSLENSSGNTIYF. The CDR3 region has the DNA TGTGCCAGCAGCTTGGAGAACAGCTCTGGAAACACCATATATTTT.

The genes are TRBV7-2 and TRBJ2-2; the D gene could be TRBD1 or TRBD2 (5 bases each). The V end was cut by 7 bases, the J end by 0 bases, with 15 bases between. Germline CDR1 and CDR2: SGHTA and FQGNSA. The CDR3 loop spans 16 amino acids. CDR3 coding DNA: TGTGCCAGCACCCTCCGGGGCGTCTCGAACACCGGGGAGCTGTTTTTT. Its protein is CASTLRGVSNTGELFF. Together with reference TRBV7-2 and TRBJ2-2, the CDR3 gives the full variable domain: GAGVSQSPSNKVTEKGKDVELRCDPISGHTALYWYRQSLGQGLEFLIYFQGNSAPDKSGLPSDRFSAERTGGSVSTLTIQRTQQEDSAVYLCASTLRGVSNTGELFFGEGSRLTVL.

This clone came up a few times. The rearrangement links TRBV9 to TRBJ2-4; D is possibly TRBD2 (5 bases). V was cut by 3 bases and J by 5 bases, with 12 bases left in between. Looked up from germline, CDR1 is SGDLS and CDR2 is YYNGEE. The CDR3 contains 14 residues. The CDR3 sequence is CASSAGLGENIQYF. The CDR3 DNA sequence: TGTGCCAGCAGCGCGGGCCTGGGAGAAAACATTCAGTACTTC.

This clone was observed a handful of times. The chain employs TRBV6-6 and TRBJ2-5, with 7 positions matching TRBD2. The CDR3 has 14 residues. V gave up 4 bases and J gave up 5 bases; unmatched junction bases: 7. CDR1 is MNHNY and CDR2 is SVGAGI in the germline V gene (reference sequence). The CDR3 loop is CASSWGGGLETQYF. The CDR3 DNA reads as TGTGCCAGCAGTTGGGGGGGAGGGTTGGAGACCCAGTACTTC.

A note on this clone: The sample has other DNA sequences that encode this CDR3 too. The chain links TRBV27 to TRBJ2-2; 10 nucleotides match TRBD1. The V and J ends lost 6 bases and 7 bases, in that order; junction bases with no gene match: 5. Germline-derived CDR1 and CDR2 are MNHEY and SMNVEV (reference sequence). The CDR3 is 14 amino acids. This CDR3 reads CASSRTGGSGELFF. CDR3 nucleotides: TGTGCCAGCAGCCGGACAGGGGGAAGCGGGGAGCTGTTTTTT.

This clone was counted at least ten times. The V call is TRBV23-1, the J call TRBJ1-1, with 7 bases aligning to TRBD1. TRBV23-1 is an ORF; its function is uncertain. The J segment lost 0 bases and the V segment lost 0 bases, leaving 7 bases of the junction unmatched. The CDR3 has 17 amino acids. The CDR3 bases are TGCGCCAGCAGTCAATCGACAGGGTGGTTGGTGAACACTGAAGCTTTCTTT. It is translated as CASSQSTGWLVNTEAFF.

This clone was recorded a few times. V gene TRBV6-1 combines with J gene TRBJ2-7; no firm D call. V gave up 6 bases and J gave up 2 bases, with 14 bases separating them. The CDR3 covers 14 residues. The germline V gene has CDR1 MNHNS and CDR2 SASEGT. CDR3 residues: CASRVTLAAYEQYF. The CDR3 coding sequence is TGTGCCAGCAGGGTGACTCTGGCTGCCTACGAGCAGTACTTC.

With regard to this clone: A far bigger clonotype differs at one base, so this is likely a read error. The same CDR3 also results from other DNA sequences found in this sample. V gene TRBV7-2 combines with J gene TRBJ2-7; either TRBD1 or TRBD2 may supply D (5 bases each). The CDR3 sequence is 13 residues long. Germline CDR1 SGHTA, CDR2 FQGNSA. V dropped 5 bases and J dropped 2 bases, with 10 bases sitting between them. CDR3 sequence: CASSLGRTYEQYF. CDR3 in DNA: TGTGCCAGCAGCCTGGGACGGACCTACGAGCAGTACTTC.

This chain joins TRBV11-2 and TRBJ2-1; 8 bases agree with TRBD1. The CDR3 loop spans 15 amino acids. The V gene's germline CDR1 is SGHAT and CDR2 FQNNGV. Trimming cost V 5 bases and J 6 bases; bases outside gene matches: 9. The CDR3 DNA reads as TGTGCCAGCAGCCACTGGGACAGGATCTTCAATGAGCAGTTCTTC. It translates to CASSHWDRIFNEQFF. Drawing the rest from reference TRBV11-2 and TRBJ2-1, the complete variable domain is EAGVAQSPRYKIIEKRQSVAFWCNPISGHATLYWYQQILGQGPKLLIQFQNNGVVDDSQLPKDRFSAERLKGVDSTLKIQPAKLEDSAVYLCASSHWDRIFNEQFFGPGTRLTVL.

Many counts were recorded for this clone. The chain joins TRBV6-1 to TRBJ2-6, with D possibly matching TRBD1 (5 bases). Germline loops: CDR1 MNHNS, CDR2 SASEGT. The length of the CDR3 is 16 residues. The ends were cut back, 4 bases at V and 0 bases at J, with 10 bases in the middle. CDR3 amino acids: CASSGQTRSGANVLTF. The CDR3 DNA follows: TGTGCCAGCAGTGGACAGACCCGCTCTGGGGCCAACGTCCTGACTTTC.

The chain employs TRBV29-1 and TRBJ1-6; 7 nucleotides align to TRBD1. CDR1 and CDR2 from the germline V gene are SQVTM and ANQGSEA. The J segment lost 7 bases and the V segment lost 7 bases, leaving 10 bases of the junction unmatched. CDR3 length: 14 amino acids. This CDR3 reads CSASTGMENSPLHF. CDR3 sequence (DNA): TGCAGCGCCTCGACAGGGATGGAGAATTCACCCCTCCACTTT.

This clone has a count of ten or more. The sample has other DNA sequences that encode this CDR3 too. The chain employs TRBV5-1 and TRBJ2-2, with 9 nucleotides matching TRBD1. The junction had 5 bases not matched to a gene; V was cut back by 2 bases and J by 3 bases. Per germline, CDR1 SGHRS and CDR2 YFSETQ. The CDR3 length is 16 residues. DNA of the CDR3: TGCGCCAGCAGCTTACAGGGGGCTGTGGACACCGGGGAGCTGTTTTTT. Protein sequence: CASSLQGAVDTGELFF.

The CDR3 DNA is TGTGCCAGCAGCTCTTCCGGGGCCCGATACACAGATACGCAGTATTTT. Amino acids: CASSSSGARYTDTQYF. The chain has TRBV7-9 and TRBJ2-3; D is perhaps TRBD1 or TRBD2 (5 bases each). Trimming took off 4 bases at V and 2 bases at J, with 16 bases between the two ends. This CDR3 region has 16 residues. The germline gives CDR1 SEHNR, CDR2 FQNEAQ (reference sequence).

This clone showed up just a few times. The chain couples TRBV25-1 to TRBJ1-1; D not resolved. The V end was cut by 6 bases, the J end by 5 bases, with 22 bases between. The CDR3 covers 16 residues. Germline V lookup: CDR1 MGHDK, CDR2 SYGVNS. The CDR3 loop is CASSDFRKGRSTEAFF. In nucleotides, the CDR3 is TGTGCCAGCAGCGACTTTAGGAAGGGAAGATCGACTGAAGCTTTCTTT.

This clone was seen more than once but under ten times. In DNA form, the CDR3 reads TGTGCCAGCAGTGGAGACAGGGGGCCAGGCAATCAGCCCCAGCATTTT. Translating gives CASSGDRGPGNQPQHF. The rearrangement uses TRBV25-1 and TRBJ1-5; 10 bases line up with TRBD1. V dropped 4 bases and J dropped 2; count of bases not matched to a gene: 5. Germline CDR1 is MGHDK and CDR2 is SYGVNS. The CDR3 loop spans 16 amino acids.

This clone appeared many times. This chain links TRBV18 with TRBJ1-2; 8 bases align to TRBD1. This CDR3 is built from 12 residues. The V gene's germline CDR1 is KGHSH and CDR2 LQKENI. The ends lost 4 bases at V and 7 bases at J; junction bases unmatched: 2. The CDR3 sequence: CASSRTGFGYTF. In DNA form, the CDR3 reads TGTGCCAGCTCACGGACAGGGTTTGGCTACACCTTC.

The sample holds a few counts of this clone. The rearrangement links TRBV18 to TRBJ2-5; D gene unclear. Germline CDR1 is KGHSH and CDR2 is LQKENI. V was trimmed by 1 base and J by 5 bases, leaving 5 bases between them. CDR3 length: 12 residues. CDR3 amino acids: CASSPRAETQYF. As DNA, the CDR3 is TGTGCCAGCTCACCACGGGCCGAGACCCAGTACTTC. The full variable domain, in which reference TRBV18 and TRBJ2-5 provide the parts outside the CDR3, is NAGVMQNPRHLVRRRGQEARLRCSPMKGHSHVYWYRQLPEEGLKFMVYLQKENIIDESGMPKERFSAEFPKEGPSILRIQQVVRGDSAAYFCASSPRAETQYFGPGTRLLVL.

This clone was detected a few times. V usage is TRBV16 and J usage is TRBJ1-5; 7 bases line up with TRBD1. This CDR3 region has 14 residues. Germline V gives CDR1 KGHSY, CDR2 FQNENV. J gave up 6 bases and V 5 bases, and 7 bases lay outside the gene matches. The CDR3 spells CASSVRGEGQPQHF. In DNA form, the CDR3 reads TGTGCCAGCAGCGTCAGGGGGGAGGGTCAGCCCCAGCATTTT.

In this sample, this clone turned up a few times. This sequence joins TRBV11-2 and TRBJ2-1, with 10 positions matching TRBD2. The V gene end was trimmed by 4 bases and the J gene end by 8 bases; junction bases not matched to a gene: 5. Germline CDR1 SGHAT, CDR2 FQNNGV. This CDR3 contains 14 residues. In DNA, the CDR3 is TGTGCCAGCAGCTCCTTAGCGGGGGGTCATGAGCAGTTCTTC. Residues: CASSSLAGGHEQFF. The entire variable domain, with the rest obtained from reference TRBV11-2 and TRBJ2-1, is as follows: EAGVAQSPRYKIIEKRQSVAFWCNPISGHATLYWYQQILGQGPKLLIQFQNNGVVDDSQLPKDRFSAERLKGVDSTLKIQPAKLEDSAVYLCASSSLAGGHEQFFGPGTRLTVL.

This clone occurred a few times. CDR3 in amino acids: CASNLGGRDNEQFF. The CDR3 bases are TGTGCCAGCAACCTCGGCGGGCGAGACAATGAGCAGTTCTTC. The chain employs TRBV9 and TRBJ2-1, with a possible D match to TRBD2 (5 bases). Germline V gene data show CDR1 as SGDLS and CDR2 as YYNGEE. The V end lost 6 bases, the J end lost 5 bases, and 15 bases lay between the germline ends. The CDR3 is made up of 14 amino acids.